This T cell receptor (beta chain) stems from a study of OX40 agonist ivuxolimab in advanced cancers. Study-wide context: The diagnoses of dose-escalation patients were hepatocellular carcinoma, melanoma, renal cell or head and neck cancer. Enrollees could have had prior anti-PD-1, anti-PD-L1 or anti-CTLA-4 therapy, which approximately 38% had received.

Regarding the study as a whole: CD8+ T cells showed, on average, more clonal expansion than CD4+ cells.

V lost 4 bases to trimming and J lost 6 bases; unmatched junction nucleotides: 11. CDR1 LGHNA and CDR2 YNFKEQ come from the germline V gene. This CDR3 is built from 17 residues. Concerning this clone: Its target is unknown.

Libraries were prepared by immunoSEQ multiplex PCR; TCRdb keeps only in-frame clonotypes and omits some of them. The top ten clones hold about a quarter of a sample with fewer than 30,000 clones, 85% of them seen once. This clonotype was sampled from an adult with an advanced solid tumor such as melanoma, head and neck, liver or kidney cancer. Sequencing was performed on CD4+ or CD8+ T cells sorted from blood, taken in a trial of the OX40 agonist ivuxolimab. This chain connects TRBV4-2 to TRBJ2-3, with TRBD2 matching over 12 bases. The CDR3 bases are TGTGCCAGCAGCCTCACCCTAGCGGGAGGGCCGTTCGATACGCAGTATTTT. Its translation: CASSLTLAGGPFDTQYF.